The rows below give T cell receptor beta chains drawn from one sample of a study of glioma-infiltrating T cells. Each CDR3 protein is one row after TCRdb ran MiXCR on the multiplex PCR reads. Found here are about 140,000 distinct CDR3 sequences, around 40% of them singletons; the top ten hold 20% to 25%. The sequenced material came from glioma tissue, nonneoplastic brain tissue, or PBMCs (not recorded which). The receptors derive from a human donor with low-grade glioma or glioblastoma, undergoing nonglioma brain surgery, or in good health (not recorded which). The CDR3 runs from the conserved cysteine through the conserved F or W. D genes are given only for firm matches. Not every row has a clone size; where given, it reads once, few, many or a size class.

cdr3_nt: TGTGCCAGCCGGGCGCGTCTCACAGATACGCAGTATTTT; cdr3_aa: CASRARLTDTQYF; d_call: NA; v_call: TRBV12-3/TRBV12-4; j_call: TRBJ2-3; clone_size: NA
cdr3_nt: TGTGCCAGCAGCGTTCCCGGGACAGCTAATACCCATGGCTACACCTTC; cdr3_aa: CASSVPGTANTHGYTF; d_call: TRBD1; v_call: TRBV7-2; j_call: TRBJ1-2; clone_size: many
cdr3_nt: TGTGCCAGCAGTTCAGGGGCCCCATGGACCCAGTACTTC; cdr3_aa: CASSSGAPWTQYF; d_call: NA; v_call: TRBV28; j_call: TRBJ2-5; clone_size: few
cdr3_nt: TGCGCCAGCAGCCAAGGGATAGGGGGAAACACTGAAGCTTTCTTT; cdr3_aa: CASSQGIGGNTEAFF; d_call: NA; v_call: TRBV4-1; j_call: TRBJ1-1; clone_size: NA
cdr3_nt: TGTGCCAGCAGTGACGGGGGGAGAGAGACCCAGTACTTC; cdr3_aa: CASSDGGRETQYF; d_call: TRBD2; v_call: TRBV25-1; j_call: TRBJ2-5; clone_size: few
cdr3_nt: TGTGCCAGCAGTTTGGGGAAACCGGGCGAGCAGTACTTC; cdr3_aa: CASSLGKPGEQYF; d_call: NA; v_call: TRBV6-1; j_call: TRBJ2-7; clone_size: NA
cdr3_nt: TGTGCCACCAGCAGAGGGTCTGGGACAGGGGTAGGCAATCAGCCCCAGCATTTT; cdr3_aa: CATSRGSGTGVGNQPQHF; d_call: TRBD1; v_call: TRBV15; j_call: TRBJ1-5; clone_size: few
cdr3_nt: TGTGCCAGCAGCCAAACCCAGAACACTGAAGCTTTCTTT; cdr3_aa: CASSQTQNTEAFF; d_call: NA; v_call: TRBV4-2; j_call: TRBJ1-1; clone_size: NA
cdr3_nt: TGCAGTGCAAACCCCGGGCGCACAGATACGCAGTATTTT; cdr3_aa: CSANPGRTDTQYF; d_call: NA; v_call: TRBV20-1; j_call: TRBJ2-3; clone_size: NA
cdr3_nt: TGCAGCGCCAAGCGGGAGCCCTACAATGAGCAGTTCTTC; cdr3_aa: CSAKREPYNEQFF; d_call: TRBD2; v_call: TRBV29-1; j_call: TRBJ2-1; clone_size: once
cdr3_nt: TGTGCCAGCAGTGAAACTGGGGCCAGCACAGATACGCAGTATTTT; cdr3_aa: CASSETGASTDTQYF; d_call: NA; v_call: TRBV2; j_call: TRBJ2-3; clone_size: NA
cdr3_nt: TGCAGTGCTAGTGACAGGGGGCCGGCAGATACGCAGTATTTT; cdr3_aa: CSASDRGPADTQYF; d_call: TRBD1; v_call: TRBV20-1; j_call: TRBJ2-3; clone_size: many
cdr3_nt: TGTGCCAGCAGCTTAAATCCGGCAGACCAGAACACTGAAGCTTTCTTT; cdr3_aa: CASSLNPADQNTEAFF; d_call: NA; v_call: TRBV7-6; j_call: TRBJ1-1; clone_size: NA
cdr3_nt: TGTGCCAGCAGCCAAGAAATAGCGGGCCGGAATACGCAGTATTTT; cdr3_aa: CASSQEIAGRNTQYF; d_call: TRBD2; v_call: TRBV3-1; j_call: TRBJ2-3; clone_size: few
cdr3_nt: TGTGCCAGCAGTCCCCGGGCGGTGGTAAAGGCAGATACGCAGTATTTT; cdr3_aa: CASSPRAVVKADTQYF; d_call: NA; v_call: TRBV6-1; j_call: TRBJ2-3; clone_size: few
cdr3_nt: TGTGCCAGCAGTTACTCAACGGGACTAGCGGGAGGGGATGAGCAGTTCTTC; cdr3_aa: CASSYSTGLAGGDEQFF; d_call: TRBD2; v_call: TRBV6-5; j_call: TRBJ2-1; clone_size: few
cdr3_nt: TGTGCCAGCATAACCAACAGGGGCCGGGTGCCCCAGCATTTT; cdr3_aa: CASITNRGRVPQHF; d_call: TRBD1; v_call: TRBV28; j_call: TRBJ1-5; clone_size: NA
cdr3_nt: TGTGCCAGTGGGGACAGGAACGATCAGCCCCAGCATTTT; cdr3_aa: CASGDRNDQPQHF; d_call: TRBD1; v_call: TRBV19; j_call: TRBJ1-5; clone_size: few
cdr3_nt: TGTGCCAGCAGATCTTCTGCCGGGACAGGGGGCGAGCAGTACTTC; cdr3_aa: CASRSSAGTGGEQYF; d_call: TRBD1; v_call: TRBV7-8; j_call: TRBJ2-7; clone_size: NA
cdr3_nt: TGCAGTGCCGGGAGGACCCGCAGCACAGATACGCAGTATTTT; cdr3_aa: CSAGRTRSTDTQYF; d_call: TRBD2; v_call: TRBV20-1; j_call: TRBJ2-3; clone_size: many
cdr3_nt: TGTGCCAGCAGTCCCAGGGGGCTCCAGGAAAAACTGTTTTTT; cdr3_aa: CASSPRGLQEKLFF; d_call: TRBD1; v_call: TRBV27; j_call: TRBJ1-4; clone_size: NA
cdr3_nt: TGTGCCAGCAGCACGAGGGGCGGGATGGCAGATACGCAGTATTTT; cdr3_aa: CASSTRGGMADTQYF; d_call: NA; v_call: TRBV5-4; j_call: TRBJ2-3; clone_size: few
cdr3_nt: TGTGCCAGCAGTTTCCCTCAATCTAGCGGGAAGGGGACCCAGTACTTC; cdr3_aa: CASSFPQSSGKGTQYF; d_call: TRBD2; v_call: TRBV28; j_call: TRBJ2-5; clone_size: few
cdr3_nt: TGTGCCAGCAGCTTCTACAGGGGGCAGAACACTGAAGCTTTCTTT; cdr3_aa: CASSFYRGQNTEAFF; d_call: TRBD1; v_call: TRBV7-8; j_call: TRBJ1-1; clone_size: NA
cdr3_nt: TGTGCCACCAGCAGAGATGTCCCGGTTGGTGTGTTCTTC; cdr3_aa: CATSRDVPVGVFF; d_call: NA; v_call: TRBV15; j_call: TRBJ2-1; clone_size: NA
cdr3_nt: TGTGCCAGCAGCCAAGGTGTACTAGCGGCCAATGAGCAGTTCTTC; cdr3_aa: CASSQGVLAANEQFF; d_call: TRBD2; v_call: TRBV3-1; j_call: TRBJ2-1; clone_size: many
cdr3_nt: TGCAGTGCTACGACAGGGCTTAACACCGGGGAGCTGTTTTTT; cdr3_aa: CSATTGLNTGELFF; d_call: TRBD1; v_call: TRBV20-1; j_call: TRBJ2-2; clone_size: NA
cdr3_nt: TGCAGTGCTAGAGGGAGACAGGGGCCTGACGAGCAGTACTTC; cdr3_aa: CSARGRQGPDEQYF; d_call: TRBD1; v_call: TRBV20-1; j_call: TRBJ2-7; clone_size: NA
cdr3_nt: TGTGCCAGCAGCTTAAGAAGCGGGGCAGAGACCCAGTACTTC; cdr3_aa: CASSLRSGAETQYF; d_call: TRBD2; v_call: TRBV7-2; j_call: TRBJ2-5; clone_size: few
cdr3_nt: TGTGCCATCAGTCAAGATTACACTGAAGCTTTCTTT; cdr3_aa: CAISQDYTEAFF; d_call: NA; v_call: TRBV10-3; j_call: TRBJ1-1; clone_size: few
cdr3_nt: TGTGCCAGCAGCTTAATAAGCTCCTACAATGAGCAGTTCTTC; cdr3_aa: CASSLISSYNEQFF; d_call: NA; v_call: TRBV7-9; j_call: TRBJ2-1; clone_size: NA
cdr3_nt: TGTGCCAGCAGCCTAGACGGAATTGGCACCGCTGAAGCTTTCTTT; cdr3_aa: CASSLDGIGTAEAFF; d_call: NA; v_call: TRBV7-9; j_call: TRBJ1-1; clone_size: NA
cdr3_nt: TGTGCCAGCAGCTCTCCTTTCCAAGAGACCCAGTACTTC; cdr3_aa: CASSSPFQETQYF; d_call: NA; v_call: TRBV5-5; j_call: TRBJ2-5; clone_size: NA
cdr3_nt: TGTGCCAGCAGCCCACTAGGAGCTCCCACAGATACGCAGTATTTT; cdr3_aa: CASSPLGAPTDTQYF; d_call: NA; v_call: TRBV3-1; j_call: TRBJ2-3; clone_size: few
cdr3_nt: TGTGCCAGCAGTCATAGACAGCTACTCACAGATACGCAGTATTTT; cdr3_aa: CASSHRQLLTDTQYF; d_call: NA; v_call: TRBV6-2/TRBV6-3; j_call: TRBJ2-3; clone_size: many
cdr3_nt: TGTGCCAGCAGCCCAACAGGGTCTGGAAACACCATATATTTT; cdr3_aa: CASSPTGSGNTIYF; d_call: NA; v_call: TRBV12-3/TRBV12-4; j_call: TRBJ1-3; clone_size: few
cdr3_nt: TGCGCCAGCAGCCAAACGGGGCTGGCGGATGGTGGAGAGACCCAGTACTTC; cdr3_aa: CASSQTGLADGGETQYF; d_call: NA; v_call: TRBV4-1; j_call: TRBJ2-5; clone_size: NA
cdr3_nt: TGTGCCAGCAGTGAAAACGGTGGAAACACCATATATTTT; cdr3_aa: CASSENGGNTIYF; d_call: NA; v_call: TRBV6-1; j_call: TRBJ1-3; clone_size: few
cdr3_nt: TGTGCCTCAGCTAGGGAAGAGACCCAGTACTTC; cdr3_aa: CASAREETQYF; d_call: NA; v_call: TRBV30; j_call: TRBJ2-5; clone_size: once
cdr3_nt: TGCAGTGCTAGTGGGCCCGGACCCGTAAGCGGGAATGAGCAGTTCTTC; cdr3_aa: CSASGPGPVSGNEQFF; d_call: NA; v_call: TRBV20-1; j_call: TRBJ2-1; clone_size: NA
cdr3_nt: TGTGCCAGCAGTTACGATAGCGGGGGGAAAGAGACCCAGTACTTC; cdr3_aa: CASSYDSGGKETQYF; d_call: TRBD2; v_call: TRBV6-2/TRBV6-3; j_call: TRBJ2-5; clone_size: few
cdr3_nt: TGTGCCAGCAGCCGTCTCGAAACAGATACGCAGTATTTT; cdr3_aa: CASSRLETDTQYF; d_call: NA; v_call: TRBV6-1; j_call: TRBJ2-3; clone_size: many
cdr3_nt: TGTGCCAGCAGTTACTCGTATAGGGACTACGAGCAGTACTTC; cdr3_aa: CASSYSYRDYEQYF; d_call: NA; v_call: TRBV6-6; j_call: TRBJ2-7; clone_size: few
cdr3_nt: TGTGCCAGCAGAAAACAGGGGGTTTCCTACAATGAGCAGTTCTTC; cdr3_aa: CASRKQGVSYNEQFF; d_call: TRBD1; v_call: TRBV6-2/TRBV6-3; j_call: TRBJ2-1; clone_size: NA
cdr3_nt: TGCGCCAGCAGCCAAAGAGCAGTACAAGAGACCCAGTACTTC; cdr3_aa: CASSQRAVQETQYF; d_call: NA; v_call: TRBV4-1; j_call: TRBJ2-5; clone_size: few
cdr3_nt: TGTGCCAGCAGTTCTTACAGGGGACTCTATGGCTACACCTTC; cdr3_aa: CASSSYRGLYGYTF; d_call: TRBD1; v_call: TRBV6-1; j_call: TRBJ1-2; clone_size: NA
cdr3_nt: TGTGCCAGCAGTTTTCGGGACATCTACGAGCAGTACTTC; cdr3_aa: CASSFRDIYEQYF; d_call: NA; v_call: TRBV28; j_call: TRBJ2-7; clone_size: few
cdr3_nt: TGCAGTGTTCCGGGACAAATCCAAGAGACCCAGTACTTC; cdr3_aa: CSVPGQIQETQYF; d_call: NA; v_call: TRBV20-1; j_call: TRBJ2-5; clone_size: few
cdr3_nt: TGTGCCAGCAGTTTAGAAAGGCAGCTTGAAGCTTTCTTT; cdr3_aa: CASSLERQLEAFF; d_call: NA; v_call: TRBV12-3/TRBV12-4; j_call: TRBJ1-1; clone_size: once
cdr3_nt: TGTGCCAGCAGCCAAGAGGGGTATACGCAGTATTTT; cdr3_aa: CASSQEGYTQYF; d_call: NA; v_call: TRBV3-1; j_call: TRBJ2-3; clone_size: NA